These T cell receptor beta chains were read from a single sample in a study of cytomegalovirus exposure and HLA in healthy donors. Assay used: immunoSEQ multiplex PCR; TCRdb lists only in-frame clones, some missing. The sample holds fewer than 150,000 clones; approximately 80% are singletons and the top ten take roughly 6.2%. The sequencing input was PBMCs. The receptors were sampled from a woman aged 40 to 50 in good health and CMV-seropositive. CDR3s leave out the opening cysteine and the closing phenylalanine or tryptophan. The order of the fields is J gene, V gene, CDR3 protein.

>TRBJ1-6|TRBV2
ASSDYGNSPLH
>TRBJ2-6|TRBV5-1
ASSLGGSYSGANVLT
>TRBJ2-3|TRBV30
AWSVAADTQY
>TRBJ2-1|TRBV7-2
ASSLQASGHNEQF
>TRBJ2-1|TRBV9
ASSVGGASSYNEQF
>TRBJ2-1|TRBV6-6
ASSYVSGLQQF
>TRBJ2-7|TRBV6-1
ASSERRYEQY
>TRBJ2-7|TRBV10-1
ASRTGLAGGPHEQY
>TRBJ2-1|TRBV9
ASSTTAGGIYNEQF
>TRBJ2-5|TRBV27
ASSFSGSRETQY
>TRBJ2-7|TRBV28
ASSLELFRDGAYEQY
>TRBJ2-5|TRBV18
ASSPQRSGGRETQY
>TRBJ1-1|TRBV28
ASSRTHPGTEAF
>TRBJ1-4|TRBV4-2
ASSQDVEKLF
>-|TRBV7-9
ASSLDRGRNEQY
>TRBJ2-5|TRBV7-8
ASSSTGGRGETQY